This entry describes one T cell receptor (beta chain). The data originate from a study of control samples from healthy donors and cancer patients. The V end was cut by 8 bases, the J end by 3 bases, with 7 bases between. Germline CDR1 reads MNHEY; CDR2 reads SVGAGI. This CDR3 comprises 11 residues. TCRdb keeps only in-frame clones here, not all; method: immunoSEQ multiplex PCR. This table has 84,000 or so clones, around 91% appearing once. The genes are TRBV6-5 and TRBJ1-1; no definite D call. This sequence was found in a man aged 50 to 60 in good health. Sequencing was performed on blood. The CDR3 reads CASSVDTEAFF. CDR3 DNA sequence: TGTGCCAGCTCGGTGGACACTGAAGCTTTCTTT.